The 5 T cell receptor beta chains given below trace back to one sample, sequenced in a study of monozygotic twins with cystic fibrosis. Data came from immunoSEQ multiplex PCR; TCRdb stores just in-frame clones and leaves some out. The repertoire holds roughly 32,000 clones, with about 96% as singletons. Specimen: blood. The receptors derive from a girl aged 2 to 9 with cystic fibrosis.

The chain joins TRBV11-2 to TRBJ1-1, with D possibly matching TRBD1 (5 bases). V gave up 6 bases and J gave up 3 bases, with 23 bases separating them. Germline loops: CDR1 SGHAT, CDR2 FQNNGV. The CDR3 runs to 17 residues. In nucleotides, the CDR3 is TGTGCCAGCAGTTTCTGGAGGGGACGGCTGAGGGACACTGAAGCTTTCTTT. Residues: CASSFWRGRLRDTEAFF.

The chain employs TRBV6-1 and TRBJ2-5; TRBD1 matches 9 bases. Trimming removed 11 bases from V and 3 bases from J; junction bases left unmatched: 10. Germline lookup yields CDR1 MNHNS and CDR2 SASEGT. This CDR3 is 14 amino acids long. CDR3 in amino acids: CAVLTGGSEETQYF. In nucleotides, the CDR3 is TGTGCCGTATTAACAGGGGGCTCGGAAGAGACCCAGTACTTC.

This chain connects TRBV11-1 to TRBJ1-6; TRBD1 matches 7 bases. CDR3 length equals 15 residues. The germline V gene encodes CDR1 SGHAT and CDR2 FQDESV (reference sequence). The V gene end was trimmed by 1 base and the J gene end by 5 bases; junction bases not matched to a gene: 2. CDR3 DNA: TGTGCCAGCAGCTTAGTCGGGACAGATAATTCACCCCTCCACTTT. Protein: CASSLVGTDNSPLHF.

The chain is built from TRBV6-5 and TRBJ2-7; 9 bases are a match to TRBD2. Germline CDR1 is MNHEY and CDR2 is SVGAGI. V shed 1 base, J shed 5 bases, and the junction held 6 bases outside the gene matches. This CDR3 region has 15 residues. As DNA, the CDR3 is TGTGCCAGCAGTTACTATCGCGGGAGGGACCACGAGCAGTACTTC. It encodes CASSYYRGRDHEQYF.

The rearrangement uses TRBV5-1 and TRBJ2-7; TRBD1 matches 7 bases. After removal of 4 bases from V and 3 bases from J, the junction contained 10 bases not matched to a gene. Germline assignment: CDR1 SGHRS and CDR2 YFSETQ. CDR3 length: 15 residues. CDR3 DNA: TGCGCCAGCAGCAGAGCGGACAGGTTTGTCTACGAGCAGTACTTC. Translated: CASSRADRFVYEQYF.